The rows below give T cell receptor beta chains drawn from one sample of a study of OX40 agonist ivuxolimab in advanced cancers. The protocol was immunoSEQ multiplex PCR, while the TCRdb copy is restricted to in-frame clones and leaves out a portion. The sample includes 77,000 or so clones, approximately 95% of them seen just once. The sequenced sample was CD4+ or CD8+ T cells sorted from blood, obtained in a trial of the OX40 agonist ivuxolimab. The source of these receptors is an adult with an advanced solid tumor such as melanoma, head and neck, liver or kidney cancer. Both conserved end residues are part of each CDR3. D genes are given only for firm matches. Rows give clone size only sometimes, using once, few, many, or a class for an expanded clone.

D,size,J,V,DNA,CDR3
-,-,TRBJ1-3,TRBV27,TGTGCCAGCGCCCATACAGGGAGTCTCTGGGTAAACACCATATATTTT,CASAHTGSLWVNTIYF
TRBD1,-,TRBJ2-7,TRBV4-1,TGCGCCAGCAGCCAAGTTCCGGACAGGGGAGGCTACGAGCAGTACTTC,CASSQVPDRGGYEQYF
TRBD1,-,TRBJ2-7,TRBV10-3,TGTGCCATCAGTGAGTTAGGGCCAGGGGGATACGAGCAGTACTTC,CAISELGPGGYEQYF
TRBD1,-,TRBJ2-3,TRBV7-9,TGTGCCAGCTCCTCCCCCGGGACAGGGTCTGGCGATACGCAGTATTTT,CASSSPGTGSGDTQYF
TRBD1,-,TRBJ1-2,TRBV5-4,TGTGCCAGCAGCTTCTGGACAGGGGAGGACTACACCTTC,CASSFWTGEDYTF
-,once,TRBJ2-2,TRBV2,TGTGCCAGCAGTTTCGACGGCAGGGGCTCCGGGGAGCTGTTTTTT,CASSFDGRGSGELFF
TRBD2,-,TRBJ2-1,TRBV4-3,TGCGCCAGCAGCCCCCGCGTCTCGGCGGGAGGCCGAAACAATGAGCAGTTCTTC,CASSPRVSAGGRNNEQFF
-,-,TRBJ2-3,TRBV4-1,TGCGCCAGCAGCCCACCAAGGTGGGGGGCTGTGGAATTAGGAGATACGCAGTATTTT,CASSPPRWGAVELGDTQYF
TRBD2,many,TRBJ2-1,TRBV19,TGTGCCAGTAGTTGGGGACTAGCGAACCGCAATGAGCAGTTCTTC,CASSWGLANRNEQFF
TRBD1,-,TRBJ1-5,TRBV6-5,TGTGCCAGCACCTGGGACAGGGGGCGCGTTCAGCCCCAGCATTTT,CASTWDRGRVQPQHF
-,-,TRBJ2-7,TRBV6-5,TGTGCCAGCAGTTACGTCGGGAGTACGTACGAGCAGTACTTC,CASSYVGSTYEQYF
-,-,TRBJ2-7,TRBV7-8,TGTGCCAGCAGCTTAGCGGGGGGGCGTGACGAGCAGTACTTC,CASSLAGGRDEQYF